A selection of T cell receptor beta chains follows, all from one sample in a study of blood T cells in healthy people across ages. A single record per CDR3 protein comes from TCRdb applying MiXCR to the 5' RACE reads. The sample carries roughly 650,000 distinct CDR3 sequences, about 30% recorded once. Sequencing was done on a sample of blood. The receptors come from a woman of 80 years or more in good health. The CDR3 runs from the conserved cysteine through the conserved F or W. Fields, in order: V gene, J gene, D gene, CDR3 length, clone size, CDR3 protein, CDR3 DNA. D genes are given only for firm matches. The size of a clone is reported for some rows only, either as once, few or many, or as a class for expanded clones.

V gene: TRBV5-1; J gene: TRBJ2-7; D gene: -; CDR3 length: 15; clone size: many; CDR3 protein: CASSFTGTLYYEQYF; CDR3 DNA: TGCGCCAGCAGCTTCACCGGGACCCTATACTACGAGCAGTACTTC
V gene: TRBV28; J gene: TRBJ1-4; D gene: -; CDR3 length: 14; clone size: many; CDR3 protein: CASRTHATNEKLFF; CDR3 DNA: TGTGCCAGCAGGACACATGCAACTAATGAAAAACTGTTTTTT
V gene: TRBV6-6; J gene: TRBJ1-6; D gene: -; CDR3 length: 14; clone size: few; CDR3 protein: CASSYSPKNSPLHF; CDR3 DNA: TGTGCCAGCAGTTACTCTCCAAAGAATTCACCCCTCCACTTT
V gene: TRBV3-1; J gene: TRBJ2-5; D gene: TRBD2; CDR3 length: 17; clone size: many; CDR3 protein: CASSQEGTSGFQETQYF; CDR3 DNA: TGTGCCAGCAGCCAAGAGGGGACTAGCGGGTTCCAAGAGACCCAGTACTTC
V gene: TRBV6-6; J gene: TRBJ2-7; D gene: -; CDR3 length: 13; clone size: -; CDR3 protein: CAVTRGTNYEQYF; CDR3 DNA: TGTGCCGTCACGCGGGGTACAAACTACGAGCAGTACTTC
V gene: TRBV7-9; J gene: TRBJ1-6; D gene: TRBD1; CDR3 length: 14; clone size: many; CDR3 protein: CASSLDRGHSPLHF; CDR3 DNA: TGTGCCAGCAGCTTAGACAGGGGGCATTCACCCCTCCACTTT
V gene: TRBV6-2/TRBV6-3; J gene: TRBJ2-5; D gene: -; CDR3 length: 17; clone size: many; CDR3 protein: CASSSRAVNYLRETQYF; CDR3 DNA: TGTGCCAGCAGTTCACGGGCGGTCAATTACCTCCGAGAGACCCAGTACTTC
V gene: TRBV6-1; J gene: TRBJ2-7; D gene: TRBD1; CDR3 length: 16; clone size: -; CDR3 protein: CASSLSGTGATYEQYF; CDR3 DNA: TGTGCCAGCAGTTTATCCGGGACAGGGGCAACCTACGAGCAGTACTTC
V gene: TRBV5-8; J gene: TRBJ1-2; D gene: -; CDR3 length: 16; clone size: -; CDR3 protein: CASSLAVLINLYGYTF; CDR3 DNA: TGTGCCAGCAGCTTGGCAGTCTTAATCAACCTCTATGGCTACACCTTC
V gene: TRBV20-1; J gene: TRBJ2-5; D gene: -; CDR3 length: 13; clone size: many; CDR3 protein: CSARAPGQETQYF; CDR3 DNA: TGCAGTGCTAGAGCTCCAGGCCAAGAGACCCAGTACTTC
V gene: TRBV3-1; J gene: TRBJ2-5; D gene: TRBD2; CDR3 length: 16; clone size: many; CDR3 protein: CASSHGVRAGEETQYF; CDR3 DNA: TGTGCCAGCAGCCATGGTGTTCGCGCGGGGGAAGAGACCCAGTACTTC
V gene: TRBV27; J gene: TRBJ2-3; D gene: -; CDR3 length: 16; clone size: -; CDR3 protein: CASRPGTFRNSDTQYF; CDR3 DNA: TGTGCCAGCAGACCAGGGACATTTCGGAATTCGGATACGCAGTATTTT
V gene: TRBV20-1; J gene: TRBJ1-1; D gene: TRBD1; CDR3 length: 13; clone size: many; CDR3 protein: CSARPPGGPEAFF; CDR3 DNA: TGCAGTGCTCGTCCCCCAGGGGGCCCTGAAGCTTTCTTT
V gene: TRBV20-1; J gene: TRBJ2-7; D gene: TRBD1; CDR3 length: 13; clone size: many; CDR3 protein: CSAIPGTAYEQYF; CDR3 DNA: TGCAGTGCTATCCCCGGGACAGCCTACGAGCAGTACTTC
V gene: TRBV20-1; J gene: TRBJ2-5; D gene: -; CDR3 length: 13; clone size: once; CDR3 protein: CSAGPGSQETQYF; CDR3 DNA: TGCAGTGCAGGACCGGGGTCCCAAGAGACCCAGTACTTC
V gene: TRBV6-6; J gene: TRBJ2-7; D gene: -; CDR3 length: 11; clone size: many; CDR3 protein: CASSYEREQYF; CDR3 DNA: TGTGCCAGCAGTTACGAGAGGGAGCAGTACTTC
V gene: TRBV28; J gene: TRBJ1-1; D gene: -; CDR3 length: 12; clone size: -; CDR3 protein: CVSSLYSTEAFF; CDR3 DNA: TGTGTCAGCAGTCTTTACTCAACTGAAGCTTTCTTT
V gene: TRBV10-3; J gene: TRBJ1-3; D gene: -; CDR3 length: 15; clone size: -; CDR3 protein: CAISETGTIGNTIYF; CDR3 DNA: TGTGCCATCAGTGAGACGGGAACTATAGGAAACACCATATATTTT
V gene: TRBV10-3; J gene: TRBJ1-1; D gene: -; CDR3 length: 13; clone size: -; CDR3 protein: CAVTGFSNTEAFF; CDR3 DNA: TGTGCCGTCACAGGGTTCAGCAACACTGAAGCTTTCTTT
V gene: TRBV29-1; J gene: TRBJ2-7; D gene: TRBD2; CDR3 length: 17; clone size: few; CDR3 protein: CSVEPASGGASYNEQYF; CDR3 DNA: TGCAGCGTTGAACCGGCTAGCGGGGGGGCCTCCTACAATGAGCAGTACTTC
V gene: TRBV28; J gene: TRBJ1-4; D gene: TRBD1; CDR3 length: 15; clone size: many; CDR3 protein: CASSFNRGPNEKLFF; CDR3 DNA: TGTGCCAGCAGTTTTAACAGGGGGCCAAATGAAAAACTGTTTTTT
V gene: TRBV12-3/TRBV12-4; J gene: TRBJ2-3; D gene: -; CDR3 length: 15; clone size: many; CDR3 protein: CASSLSGPGADTQYF; CDR3 DNA: TGTGCCAGCAGTCTCTCGGGACCCGGGGCAGATACGCAGTATTTT
V gene: TRBV3-1; J gene: TRBJ2-2; D gene: -; CDR3 length: 15; clone size: -; CDR3 protein: CASSQEDRNTGELFF; CDR3 DNA: TGTGCCAGCAGCCAAGAGGACAGGAACACCGGGGAGCTGTTTTTT
V gene: TRBV5-1; J gene: TRBJ2-7; D gene: TRBD2; CDR3 length: 16; clone size: once; CDR3 protein: CASSLEPAGVTYEQYF; CDR3 DNA: TGCGCCAGCAGCTTGGAGCCAGCGGGAGTCACCTACGAGCAGTACTTC
V gene: TRBV20-1; J gene: TRBJ2-7; D gene: -; CDR3 length: 13; clone size: many; CDR3 protein: CSAPGTSDYEQYF; CDR3 DNA: TGCAGTGCTCCAGGAACATCCGACTACGAGCAGTACTTC
V gene: TRBV20-1; J gene: TRBJ2-3; D gene: -; CDR3 length: 13; clone size: many; CDR3 protein: CSATRGSTDTQYF; CDR3 DNA: TGCAGTGCTACGAGGGGAAGCACAGATACGCAGTATTTT
V gene: TRBV4-2; J gene: TRBJ2-1; D gene: -; CDR3 length: 15; clone size: -; CDR3 protein: CASSQDGRGYNEQFF; CDR3 DNA: TGTGCCAGCAGCCAAGATGGGCGGGGTTACAATGAGCAGTTCTTC
V gene: TRBV9; J gene: TRBJ2-3; D gene: -; CDR3 length: 14; clone size: many; CDR3 protein: CASSSPFSTDTQYF; CDR3 DNA: TGTGCCAGCAGTTCACCCTTTAGCACAGATACGCAGTATTTT
V gene: TRBV29-1; J gene: TRBJ1-4; D gene: TRBD1; CDR3 length: 14; clone size: many; CDR3 protein: CRRVDDRGMEKLFF; CDR3 DNA: TGCAGACGAGTCGACGACAGGGGAATGGAAAAACTGTTTTTT
V gene: TRBV27; J gene: TRBJ1-1; D gene: -; CDR3 length: 15; clone size: -; CDR3 protein: CASSRQGGWGTEAFF; CDR3 DNA: TGTGCCAGCAGTAGGCAGGGCGGATGGGGCACTGAAGCTTTCTTT
V gene: TRBV12-5; J gene: TRBJ1-1; D gene: TRBD1; CDR3 length: 14; clone size: many; CDR3 protein: CASGLGTGNTEAFF; CDR3 DNA: TGTGCTAGTGGTTTGGGGACAGGGAACACTGAAGCTTTCTTT
V gene: TRBV29-1; J gene: TRBJ1-4; D gene: -; CDR3 length: 15; clone size: many; CDR3 protein: CSVDLADDIDEKLFF; CDR3 DNA: TGCAGCGTTGATCTGGCAGACGACATTGACGAAAAACTGTTTTTT
V gene: TRBV29-1; J gene: TRBJ2-5; D gene: -; CDR3 length: 14; clone size: many; CDR3 protein: CSVDLWIAQETQYF; CDR3 DNA: TGCAGCGTCGACCTATGGATCGCCCAAGAGACCCAGTACTTC
V gene: TRBV12-3/TRBV12-4; J gene: TRBJ1-5; D gene: -; CDR3 length: 16; clone size: few; CDR3 protein: CASSRTGSNSNQPQHF; CDR3 DNA: TGTGCCAGCAGTCGTACAGGGAGCAATAGCAATCAGCCCCAGCATTTT
V gene: TRBV7-2; J gene: TRBJ1-1; D gene: -; CDR3 length: 15; clone size: once; CDR3 protein: CASSLAGVGGTEAFF; CDR3 DNA: TGTGCCAGCAGCTTAGCGGGAGTGGGGGGCACTGAAGCTTTCTTT
V gene: TRBV7-2; J gene: TRBJ2-3; D gene: TRBD2; CDR3 length: 19; clone size: many; CDR3 protein: CASSISGTSGFGRGDTQYF; CDR3 DNA: TGTGCCAGCAGCATTTCCGGGACTAGCGGGTTCGGGCGGGGAGATACGCAGTATTTT
V gene: TRBV5-6; J gene: TRBJ2-5; D gene: -; CDR3 length: 17; clone size: -; CDR3 protein: CASSERSTGRAPETQYF; CDR3 DNA: TGTGCCAGCAGCGAGAGGTCGACAGGACGCGCCCCAGAGACCCAGTACTTC
V gene: TRBV5-1; J gene: TRBJ2-1; D gene: TRBD1; CDR3 length: 15; clone size: many; CDR3 protein: CASSAGTGDTNEQFF; CDR3 DNA: TGCGCCAGCAGCGCCGGGACAGGGGATACCAATGAGCAGTTCTTC
V gene: TRBV6-5; J gene: TRBJ2-6; D gene: TRBD1; CDR3 length: 17; clone size: many; CDR3 protein: CASSNRDRGSRANVLTF; CDR3 DNA: TGTGCCAGCAGTAACCGGGACAGGGGTAGTAGGGCCAACGTCCTGACTTTC
V gene: TRBV6-5; J gene: TRBJ1-2; D gene: TRBD1; CDR3 length: 13; clone size: -; CDR3 protein: CASSYVRGDGYTF; CDR3 DNA: TGTGCCAGCAGTTACGTCAGGGGGGATGGCTACACCTTC
V gene: TRBV20-1; J gene: TRBJ1-4; D gene: -; CDR3 length: 13; clone size: many; CDR3 protein: CSAEDRLNEKLFF; CDR3 DNA: TGCAGTGCCGAAGACAGACTCAATGAAAAACTGTTTTTT
V gene: TRBV7-9; J gene: TRBJ2-3; D gene: TRBD2; CDR3 length: 17; clone size: many; CDR3 protein: CASSLGTSGRPGDTQYF; CDR3 DNA: TGTGCCAGCAGCTTAGGGACTAGCGGGAGACCGGGAGATACGCAGTATTTT
V gene: TRBV28; J gene: TRBJ2-5; D gene: -; CDR3 length: 12; clone size: -; CDR3 protein: CASGRRGRVQYF; CDR3 DNA: TGTGCCAGCGGTCGGCGGGGGCGCGTGCAGTACTTC
V gene: TRBV12-3/TRBV12-4; J gene: TRBJ2-1; D gene: -; CDR3 length: 17; clone size: many; CDR3 protein: CASSLRTVTSSYNEQFF; CDR3 DNA: TGTGCCAGCAGTCTACGGACAGTAACCAGCTCCTACAATGAGCAGTTCTTC
V gene: TRBV6-5; J gene: TRBJ1-1; D gene: TRBD1; CDR3 length: 13; clone size: many; CDR3 protein: CASRSPGQQEAFF; CDR3 DNA: TGTGCCAGCAGGAGTCCGGGACAGCAAGAAGCTTTCTTT
V gene: TRBV3-1; J gene: TRBJ2-7; D gene: TRBD2; CDR3 length: 16; clone size: many; CDR3 protein: CASSIGGAGNAYEQYF; CDR3 DNA: TGTGCCAGCTCAATCGGCGGAGCGGGGAACGCCTACGAGCAGTACTTC
V gene: TRBV6-2/TRBV6-3; J gene: TRBJ1-5; D gene: -; CDR3 length: 15; clone size: many; CDR3 protein: CASSYWGRYNQPQHF; CDR3 DNA: TGTGCCAGCAGTTACTGGGGACGCTACAATCAGCCCCAGCATTTT
V gene: TRBV5-1; J gene: TRBJ2-5; D gene: TRBD2; CDR3 length: 16; clone size: many; CDR3 protein: CASSLEGSGGRETQYF; CDR3 DNA: TGCGCCAGCAGCTTGGAGGGTAGCGGGGGTCGTGAGACCCAGTACTTC
V gene: TRBV5-6; J gene: TRBJ1-2; D gene: TRBD1; CDR3 length: 15; clone size: many; CDR3 protein: CASSLAGQGNYGYTF; CDR3 DNA: TGTGCCAGCAGCCTTGCGGGACAGGGGAACTATGGCTACACCTTC
V gene: TRBV7-3; J gene: TRBJ2-7; D gene: TRBD1; CDR3 length: 13; clone size: many; CDR3 protein: CASSYGQATEQYF; CDR3 DNA: TGTGCCAGCAGCTACGGACAGGCGACCGAGCAGTACTTC
V gene: TRBV20-1; J gene: TRBJ1-2; D gene: -; CDR3 length: 12; clone size: many; CDR3 protein: CSARGDRRGYTF; CDR3 DNA: TGCAGTGCTAGAGGCGATCGTCGGGGCTACACCTTC
V gene: TRBV30; J gene: TRBJ1-4; D gene: -; CDR3 length: 16; clone size: -; CDR3 protein: CAWSAFWEIGNEKLFF; CDR3 DNA: TGTGCCTGGAGTGCATTCTGGGAAATCGGTAATGAAAAACTGTTTTTT
V gene: TRBV20-1; J gene: TRBJ2-7; D gene: TRBD2; CDR3 length: 15; clone size: few; CDR3 protein: CSARKRGLSYNEQYF; CDR3 DNA: TGCAGTGCTAGAAAGCGGGGCTTATCCTACAATGAGCAGTACTTC
V gene: TRBV29-1; J gene: TRBJ1-1; D gene: TRBD1; CDR3 length: 13; clone size: -; CDR3 protein: CSIRQGMNTEAFF; CDR3 DNA: TGCAGCATAAGACAGGGGATGAACACTGAAGCTTTCTTT
V gene: TRBV20-1; J gene: TRBJ1-2; D gene: -; CDR3 length: 13; clone size: many; CDR3 protein: CSASSSGAQGYTF; CDR3 DNA: TGCAGTGCTTCATCCTCCGGGGCGCAAGGCTACACCTTC